The entry below describes one T cell receptor (beta chain). The data stem from a study of lymphopenia after photon versus proton radiotherapy. Unmatched junction bases numbered 3, after V lost 5 bases and J lost 1 base. The CDR3 runs 15 residues. Germline lookup yields CDR1 SGHVS and CDR2 FQNEAQ. Sequencing was performed with immunoSEQ multiplex PCR; in TCRdb, only in-frame clones are kept and a portion is missing. The sample includes tens of thousands of clones, approximately 95% of them seen just once. The TCR comes from a woman aged 50 to 65 with cholangiocarcinoma. The rearrangement joins TRBV7-8 to TRBJ2-2; 8 bases are a match to TRBD1. Sequenced material: peripheral blood, taken from a patient treated with photon-based radiotherapy. The CDR3 here is CASSRGTGNTGELFF. The CDR3 DNA reads as TGTGCCAGCAGCCGTGGGACAGGGAACACCGGGGAGCTGTTTTTT.